In its sample, the clone carrying this T cell receptor (beta chain) was seen many times. Its matching antigen is unknown. The library was built from roughly 400 ng RNA with molecular barcoded adaptors for alpha/delta and beta/gamma chains. Each CDR3 protein is one row after TCRdb ran MiXCR on the reads. Of roughly 130,000 distinct CDR3 sequences listed, 10% to 15% were seen once; the top ten hold 11%. The trim removed 5 bases at V and 14 bases at J, leaving 6 bases unmatched. This CDR3 contains 12 residues. CDR1 is MDHEN and CDR2 is SYDVKM in the germline V gene. Sampling of bone marrow took place during active disease in every patient. This sample is part of a study of read filtering for tumor transcriptome and immune sequencing. At the level of the study: Patients were 16 to 20 male and around 13 female, mean age around 67 years, range about 45 to 85.

Study results and caveats: The sorted CD138-negative fraction was a mixed bone marrow immune population, not purified T cells. Single-read clonotypes: 80% to 90% of IR-seq clonotypes (about 3.5% of reads), about 75% of RNA-seq clonotypes (under 50% of reads).

V and J are TRBV28 and TRBJ2-1, with TRBD1 matching 10 bases. The TCR was taken from a donor aged 40 or over with multiple myeloma. The source material was a population of CD138-negative cells sorted from bone marrow. Here the CDR3 reads CASSASGQGEFF. The CDR3 coding sequence is TGTGCCAGCAGTGCATCCGGACAGGGGGAGTTCTTC.